This paragraph reports one T cell receptor (beta chain). As handled by the study authors: Estimated nucleated cell counts came from reference gene primer amplification. Measured with immunoSEQ multiplex PCR; TCRdb has only the in-frame clones, and not every one. The V and J calls and clone size come from that table; D and trimming were worked out from the DNA. This sample has 250,000 or so clones; around nine tenths occur once, and the top ten carry around 0.91%. This sample is part of a study of blood T cell repertoires in COVID-19. Turning to the study itself: Researchers got acute and convalescent COVID-19 samples from the United States, Italy and Spain. From T cells, B-cell-depleted T cells, or PBMCs came the material, which was cDNA or gDNA.

V was clipped by 5 bases and J by 2 bases; unmatched bases: 7. The germline gives CDR1 SEHNR, CDR2 FQNEAQ (reference sequence). CDR3 size: 15 residues. The sequencing sample was made of peripheral blood. The receptor's source is a woman aged 40 to 49 who had recovered from COVID-19. The rearrangement uses TRBV7-9 and TRBJ2-5, with 8 bases lining up with TRBD2. This chain's CDR3 is CASSPATSAQETQYF. CDR3 DNA: TGTGCCAGCAGCCCTGCGACTAGCGCACAAGAGACCCAGTACTTC.